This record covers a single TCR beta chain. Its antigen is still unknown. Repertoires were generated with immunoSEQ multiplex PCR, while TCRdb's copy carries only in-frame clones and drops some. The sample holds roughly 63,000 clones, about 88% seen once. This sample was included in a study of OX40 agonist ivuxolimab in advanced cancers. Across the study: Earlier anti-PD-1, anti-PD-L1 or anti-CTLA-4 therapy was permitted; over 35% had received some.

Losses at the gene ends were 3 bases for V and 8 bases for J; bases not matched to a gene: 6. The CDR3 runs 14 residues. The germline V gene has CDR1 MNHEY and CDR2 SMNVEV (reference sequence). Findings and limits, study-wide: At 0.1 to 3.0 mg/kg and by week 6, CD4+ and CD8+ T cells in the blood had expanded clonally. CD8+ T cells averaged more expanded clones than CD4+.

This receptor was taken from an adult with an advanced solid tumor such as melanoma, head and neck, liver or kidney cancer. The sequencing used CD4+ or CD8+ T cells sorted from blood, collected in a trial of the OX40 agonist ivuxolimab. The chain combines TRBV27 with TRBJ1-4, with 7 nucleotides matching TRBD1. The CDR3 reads CASSFGRGSEKLFF. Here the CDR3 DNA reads TGTGCCAGCAGTTTCGGCAGGGGGAGCGAAAAACTGTTTTTT.